Here is one TCR beta chain with its context. The data are from a study of blood T cell repertoires in COVID-19. Whole-study context: Donors in the United States, Italy and Spain gave samples during acute or convalescent COVID-19. In each case, the material was cDNA or gDNA derived from T cells, B-cell-depleted T cells, or PBMCs.

Profiling relied on immunoSEQ multiplex PCR, and the TCRdb table lists in-frame clones only, not all of them. The table records roughly 50,000 clones, roughly 76% of them present only once. This CDR3 has 14 residues. Trimming took 6 bases from V and 8 from J; bases not matched to a gene: 9. CDR1 is MNHEY, CDR2 SVGAGI, per germline. This sequence was found in a woman in her sixties or seventies with acute or convalescent COVID-19. V usage is TRBV6-5 and J usage is TRBJ1-4, with 7 nucleotides matching TRBD1. The specimen sequenced was peripheral blood. The CDR3 nucleotides are TGTGCCAGCAGAGCCGACAGGGCAGAGGAAAAACTGTTTTTT. Translation gives CASRADRAEEKLFF.